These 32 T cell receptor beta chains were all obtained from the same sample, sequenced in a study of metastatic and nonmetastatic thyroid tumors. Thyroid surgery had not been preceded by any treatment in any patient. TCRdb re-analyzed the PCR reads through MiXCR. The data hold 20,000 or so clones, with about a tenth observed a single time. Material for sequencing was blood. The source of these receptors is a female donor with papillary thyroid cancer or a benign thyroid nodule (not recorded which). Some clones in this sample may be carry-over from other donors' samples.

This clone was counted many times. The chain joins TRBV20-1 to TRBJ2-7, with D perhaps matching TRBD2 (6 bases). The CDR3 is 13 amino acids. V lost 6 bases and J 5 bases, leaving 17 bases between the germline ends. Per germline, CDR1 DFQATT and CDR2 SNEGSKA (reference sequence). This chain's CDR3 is CSARRLGLDEQYF. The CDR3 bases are TGCAGTGCACGGAGACTAGGACTTGACGAGCAGTACTTC.

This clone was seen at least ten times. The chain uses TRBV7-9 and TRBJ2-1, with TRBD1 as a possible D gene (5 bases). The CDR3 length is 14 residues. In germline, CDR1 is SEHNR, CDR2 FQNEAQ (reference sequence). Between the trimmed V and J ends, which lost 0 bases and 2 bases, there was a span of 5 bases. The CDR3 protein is CASSLAGPYNEQFF. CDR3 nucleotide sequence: TGTGCCAGCAGCTTAGCGGGGCCCTACAATGAGCAGTTCTTC.

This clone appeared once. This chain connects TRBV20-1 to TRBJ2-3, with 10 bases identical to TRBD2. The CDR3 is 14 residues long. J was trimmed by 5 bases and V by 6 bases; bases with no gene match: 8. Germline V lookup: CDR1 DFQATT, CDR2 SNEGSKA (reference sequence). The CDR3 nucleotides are TGCAGTGCCAAGGGGCTAGCGGGAGTAGATACGCAGTATTTT. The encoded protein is CSAKGLAGVDTQYF.

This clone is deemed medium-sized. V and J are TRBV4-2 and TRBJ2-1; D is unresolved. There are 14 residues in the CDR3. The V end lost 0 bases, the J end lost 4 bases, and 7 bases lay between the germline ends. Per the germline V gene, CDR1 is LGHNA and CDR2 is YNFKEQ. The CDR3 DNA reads TGTGCCAGCAGCCAAGACGGAAGTTACAATGAGCAGTTCTTC. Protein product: CASSQDGSYNEQFF.

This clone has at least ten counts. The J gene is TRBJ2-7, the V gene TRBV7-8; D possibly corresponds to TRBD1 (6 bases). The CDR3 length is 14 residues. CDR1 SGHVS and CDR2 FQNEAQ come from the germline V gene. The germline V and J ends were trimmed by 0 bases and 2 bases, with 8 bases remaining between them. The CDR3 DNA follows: TGTGCCAGCAGCTTAGCGCAGGGGCCCTACGAGCAGTACTTC. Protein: CASSLAQGPYEQYF.

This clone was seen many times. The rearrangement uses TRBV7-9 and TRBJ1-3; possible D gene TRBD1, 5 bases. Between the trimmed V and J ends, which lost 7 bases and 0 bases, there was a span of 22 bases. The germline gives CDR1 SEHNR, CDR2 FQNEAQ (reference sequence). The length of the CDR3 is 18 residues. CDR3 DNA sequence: TGTGCCAGCAAACCGGCAGGGTTCGGTGGGCTCTCTGGAAACACCATATATTTT. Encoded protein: CASKPAGFGGLSGNTIYF.

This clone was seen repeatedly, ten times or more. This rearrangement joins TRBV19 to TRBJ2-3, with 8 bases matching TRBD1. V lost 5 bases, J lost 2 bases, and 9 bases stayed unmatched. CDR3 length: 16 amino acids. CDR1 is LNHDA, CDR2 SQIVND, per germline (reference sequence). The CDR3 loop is CASSSNRGVFTDTQYF. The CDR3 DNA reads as TGTGCCAGTAGTTCGAACAGGGGGGTGTTCACAGATACGCAGTATTTT.

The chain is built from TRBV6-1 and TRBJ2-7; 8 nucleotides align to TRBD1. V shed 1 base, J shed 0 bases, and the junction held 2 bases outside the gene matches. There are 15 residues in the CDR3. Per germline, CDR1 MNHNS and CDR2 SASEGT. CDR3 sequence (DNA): TGTGCCAGCAGTGAAGAAGGACAGGGCTCCTACGAGCAGTACTTC. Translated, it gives CASSEEGQGSYEQYF.

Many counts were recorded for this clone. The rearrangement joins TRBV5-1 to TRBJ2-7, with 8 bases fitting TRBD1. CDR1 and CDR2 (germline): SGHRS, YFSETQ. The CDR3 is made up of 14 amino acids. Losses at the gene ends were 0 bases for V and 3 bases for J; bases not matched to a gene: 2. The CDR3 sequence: CASSLATGGYEQYF. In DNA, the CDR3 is TGCGCCAGCAGCTTGGCCACAGGGGGCTACGAGCAGTACTTC.

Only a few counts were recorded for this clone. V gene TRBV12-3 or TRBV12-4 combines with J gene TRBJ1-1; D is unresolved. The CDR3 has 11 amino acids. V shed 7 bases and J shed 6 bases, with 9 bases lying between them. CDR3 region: CASNTGPEAFF. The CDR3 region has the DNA TGTGCCAGCAATACGGGCCCTGAAGCTTTCTTT.

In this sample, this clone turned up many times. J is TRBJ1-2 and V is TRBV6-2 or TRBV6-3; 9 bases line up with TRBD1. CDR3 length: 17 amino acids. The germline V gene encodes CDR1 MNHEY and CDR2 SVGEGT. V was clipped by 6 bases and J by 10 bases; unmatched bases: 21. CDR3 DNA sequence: TGTGCCAGCAGCCCATTGGATCCCGGGACAGGGATCGCAAACTACACCTTC. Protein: CASSPLDPGTGIANYTF.

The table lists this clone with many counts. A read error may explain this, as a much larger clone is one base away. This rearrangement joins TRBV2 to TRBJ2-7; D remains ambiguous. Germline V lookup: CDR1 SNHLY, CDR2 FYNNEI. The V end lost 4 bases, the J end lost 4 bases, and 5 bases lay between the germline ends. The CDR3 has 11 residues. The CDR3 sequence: CASSVRYEQYF. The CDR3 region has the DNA TGTGCCAGCAGTGTCAGGTACGAGCAGTACTTC.

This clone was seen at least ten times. In DNA form, the CDR3 reads TGTGCCAGCAGCTTAGAGACGGGGACAGGTACCTACGAGCAGTACTTC. Residues: CASSLETGTGTYEQYF. The chain couples TRBV7-6 to TRBJ2-7; 8 nucleotides line up with TRBD1. Germline CDR1 reads SGHVS; CDR2 reads FNYEAQ. There are 16 residues in the CDR3. The V segment lost 1 base and the J segment 2 bases; nucleotides outside the gene matches: 7.

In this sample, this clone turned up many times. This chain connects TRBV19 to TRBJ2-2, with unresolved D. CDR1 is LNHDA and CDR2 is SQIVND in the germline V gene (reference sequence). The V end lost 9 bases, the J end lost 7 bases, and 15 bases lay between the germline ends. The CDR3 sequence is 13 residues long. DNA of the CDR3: TGTGCCAGCACACGGCTGAGTGTCGGGGAGCTGTTTTTT. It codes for CASTRLSVGELFF.

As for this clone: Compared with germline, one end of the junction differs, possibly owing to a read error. The CDR3 here is CASSSPHSHLQF. The CDR3 DNA reads TGTGCCAGCAGTTCGCCCCACTCACACCTCCAATTT. The chain recombines TRBV28 with TRBJ1-6; unclear D gene. CDR1 MDHEN and CDR2 SYDVKM come from the germline V gene. This CDR3 has 12 residues.

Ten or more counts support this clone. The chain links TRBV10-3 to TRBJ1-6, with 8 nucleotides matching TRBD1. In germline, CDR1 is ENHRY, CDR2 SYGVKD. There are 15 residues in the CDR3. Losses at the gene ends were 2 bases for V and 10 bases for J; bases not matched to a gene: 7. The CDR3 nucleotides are TGTGCCATCAGTGAGCCCGGACAGGGTTTGTCACCCCTCCACTTT. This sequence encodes CAISEPGQGLSPLHF.

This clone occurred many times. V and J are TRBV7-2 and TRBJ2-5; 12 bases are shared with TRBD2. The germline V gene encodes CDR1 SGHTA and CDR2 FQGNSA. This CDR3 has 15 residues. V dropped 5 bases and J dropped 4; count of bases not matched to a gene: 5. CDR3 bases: TGTGCCAGCAGCCCTAGCGGGAGGGCCTTAGAGACCCAGTACTTC. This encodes CASSPSGRALETQYF.

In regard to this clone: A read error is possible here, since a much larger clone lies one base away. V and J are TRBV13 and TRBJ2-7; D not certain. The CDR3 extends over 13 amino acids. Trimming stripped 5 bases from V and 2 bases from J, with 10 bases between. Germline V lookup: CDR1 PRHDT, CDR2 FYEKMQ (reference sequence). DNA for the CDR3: TGTGCCAGCAGCGGGGATGAGACCTACGAGCAGTACTTC. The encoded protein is CASSGDETYEQYF.

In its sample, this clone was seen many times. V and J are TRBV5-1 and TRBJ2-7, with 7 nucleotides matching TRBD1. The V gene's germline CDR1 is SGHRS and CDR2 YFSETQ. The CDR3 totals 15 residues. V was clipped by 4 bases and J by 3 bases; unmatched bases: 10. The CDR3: CASSIGQVGIYEQYF. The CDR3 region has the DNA TGCGCCAGCAGCATCGGACAGGTTGGCATCTACGAGCAGTACTTC.

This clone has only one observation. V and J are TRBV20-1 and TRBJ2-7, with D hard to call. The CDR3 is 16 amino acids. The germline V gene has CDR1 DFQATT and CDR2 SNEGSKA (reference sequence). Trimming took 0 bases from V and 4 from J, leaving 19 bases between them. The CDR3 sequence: CSARDASRSPSYEQYF. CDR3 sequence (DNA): TGCAGTGCTAGAGATGCCAGCCGCAGCCCCAGTTACGAGCAGTACTTC.

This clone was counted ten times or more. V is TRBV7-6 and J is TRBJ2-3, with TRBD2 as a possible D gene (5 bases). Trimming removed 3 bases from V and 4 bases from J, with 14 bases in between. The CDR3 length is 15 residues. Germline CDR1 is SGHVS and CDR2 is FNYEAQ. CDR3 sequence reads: CASSFVLAGPDTQYF. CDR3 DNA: TGTGCCAGCAGCTTCGTTCTAGCAGGCCCAGATACGCAGTATTTT.

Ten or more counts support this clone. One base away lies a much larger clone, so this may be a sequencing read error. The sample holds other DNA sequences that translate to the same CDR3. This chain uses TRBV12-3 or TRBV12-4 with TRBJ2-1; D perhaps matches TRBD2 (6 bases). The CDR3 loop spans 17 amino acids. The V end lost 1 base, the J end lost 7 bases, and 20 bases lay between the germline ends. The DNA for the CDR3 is TGTGCCAGCAGTTTAGAAGCGGTACTAGCAGGAGGGAATGAGCAGTTCTTC. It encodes CASSLEAVLAGGNEQFF.

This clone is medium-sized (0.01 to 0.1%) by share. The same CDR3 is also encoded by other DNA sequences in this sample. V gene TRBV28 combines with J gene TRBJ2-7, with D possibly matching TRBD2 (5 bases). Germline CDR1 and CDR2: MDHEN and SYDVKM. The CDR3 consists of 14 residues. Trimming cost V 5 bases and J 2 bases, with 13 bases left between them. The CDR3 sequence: CASSPWTGTYEQYF. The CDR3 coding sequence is TGTGCCAGCAGTCCGTGGACTGGAACCTACGAGCAGTACTTC.

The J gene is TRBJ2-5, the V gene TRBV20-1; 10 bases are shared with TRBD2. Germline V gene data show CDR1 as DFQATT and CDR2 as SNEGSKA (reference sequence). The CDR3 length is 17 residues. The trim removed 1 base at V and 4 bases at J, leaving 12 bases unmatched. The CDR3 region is CSARGRILAGRVETQYF. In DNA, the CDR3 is TGCAGTGCTAGAGGCCGTATACTAGCGGGACGGGTAGAGACCCAGTACTTC.

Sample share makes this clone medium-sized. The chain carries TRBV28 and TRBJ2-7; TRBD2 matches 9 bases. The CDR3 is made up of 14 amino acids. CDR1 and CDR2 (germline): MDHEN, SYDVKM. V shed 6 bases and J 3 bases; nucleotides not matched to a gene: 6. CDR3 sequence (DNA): TGTGCCAGCAGCCAAGCGGGAGGACGCTACGAGCAGTACTTC. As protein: CASSQAGGRYEQYF.

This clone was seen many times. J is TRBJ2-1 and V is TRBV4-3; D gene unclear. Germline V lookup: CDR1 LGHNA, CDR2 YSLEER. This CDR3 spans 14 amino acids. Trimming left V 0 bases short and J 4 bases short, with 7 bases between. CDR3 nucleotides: TGCGCCAGCAGCCAAGATCGTGGGTACAATGAGCAGTTCTTC. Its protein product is CASSQDRGYNEQFF.

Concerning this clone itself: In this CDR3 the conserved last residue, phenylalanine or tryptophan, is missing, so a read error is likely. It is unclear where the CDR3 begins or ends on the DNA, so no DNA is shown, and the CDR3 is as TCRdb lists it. The CDR3 is CASSFVAG. The chain carries TRBV7-2 and TRBJ2-2. Germline V gene sequence: CDR1 SGHTA, CDR2 FQGNSA. The CDR3 adds up to 8 amino acids, both ends counted.

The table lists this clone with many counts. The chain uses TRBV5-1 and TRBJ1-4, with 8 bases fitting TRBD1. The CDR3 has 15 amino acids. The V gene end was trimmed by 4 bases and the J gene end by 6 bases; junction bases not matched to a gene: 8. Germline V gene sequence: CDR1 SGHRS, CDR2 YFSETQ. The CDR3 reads CASSPGQGGYEKLFF. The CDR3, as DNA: TGCGCCAGCAGCCCCGGACAGGGTGGCTATGAAAAACTGTTTTTT.

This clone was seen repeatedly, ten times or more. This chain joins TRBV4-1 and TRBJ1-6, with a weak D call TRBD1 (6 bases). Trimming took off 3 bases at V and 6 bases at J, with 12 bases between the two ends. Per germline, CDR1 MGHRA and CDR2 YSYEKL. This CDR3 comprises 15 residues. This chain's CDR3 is CASSQGGQPNSPLHF. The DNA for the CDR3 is TGCGCCAGCAGCCAGGGCGGACAGCCTAATTCACCCCTCCACTTT.

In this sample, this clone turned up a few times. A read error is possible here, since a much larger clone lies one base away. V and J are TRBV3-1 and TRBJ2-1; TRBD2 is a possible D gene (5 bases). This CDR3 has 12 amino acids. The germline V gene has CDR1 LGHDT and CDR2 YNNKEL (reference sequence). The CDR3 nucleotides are TGTGTCAGCAGCCGGAGGAACAATGAGCAGTTCTTC. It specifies CVSSRRNNEQFF.

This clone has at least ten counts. The chain's CDR3 is CSARAFGGHLNSPLHF. The CDR3 nucleotides read TGCAGTGCTAGAGCGTTTGGGGGACACCTTAATTCACCCCTCCACTTT. The V gene is TRBV20-1, the J gene TRBJ1-6; the D gene is possibly TRBD1 (6 bases). The V and J ends lost 1 base and 6 bases respectively, with 16 bases between them. The CDR3 is 16 residues long. Germline-derived CDR1 and CDR2 are DFQATT and SNEGSKA (reference sequence).

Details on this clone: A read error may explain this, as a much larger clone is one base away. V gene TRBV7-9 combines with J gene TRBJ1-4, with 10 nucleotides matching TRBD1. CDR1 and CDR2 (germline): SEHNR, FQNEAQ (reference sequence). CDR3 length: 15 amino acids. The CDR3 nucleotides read TGTGCCAGAAGCTTAGGTGGGACAGGGGCCGAAAAACTGTTTTTT. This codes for CARSLGGTGAEKLFF.